This entry lists 32 T cell receptor beta chains sequenced from one sample in a study of control samples from healthy donors and cancer patients (dated by TCRdb to the early 2020s). Library preparation used the immunoSEQ multiplex PCR assay. The source is immuneACCESS, and TCRdb retained only in-frame sequences with V and J called. Part of the clones is not carried over; for the studies checked, unresolved V genes explain less than half of this, and the remainder is unexplained. The sample table holds approximately 71,000 clones, of which roughly 90% were seen once. The ten top clones hold around 19% of the sample. Sequenced input: PBMCs. The receptors come from a man in his fifties or sixties with lung cancer.

This CDR3 reads CASSPGGGQFF. The CDR3 DNA reads as TGTGCCAGCTCACCAGGGGGTGGGCAGTTCTTC. This sequence joins TRBV18 and TRBJ2-1; D is possibly TRBD1 or TRBD2 (5 bases each). The CDR3 has 11 amino acids. Trimming left V 2 bases short and J 12 bases short, with 8 bases between. Germline V gene lookup returns CDR1 KGHSH and CDR2 LQKENI.

The chain employs TRBV7-2 and TRBJ2-2; 8 nucleotides align to TRBD1. In germline, CDR1 is SGHTA, CDR2 FQGNSA. This CDR3 spans 16 amino acids. V gave up 7 bases and J gave up 4 bases; unmatched junction bases: 11. The CDR3 bases are TGTGCCAGCATTCCGTCCGGGACAGGTTCCACCGGGGAGCTGTTTTTT. It codes for CASIPSGTGSTGELFF.

V usage is TRBV5-6 and J usage is TRBJ1-2, with D maybe TRBD1 (5 bases). CDR3 length: 17 residues. V lost 1 base to trimming and J lost 1 base, with 17 bases between them. Looked up from germline, CDR1 is SGHDT and CDR2 is YYEEEE. CDR3 nucleotide sequence: TGTGCCAGCAGCTTGTATCTTCGGCAGGGTAATAACTATGGCTACACCTTC. Amino acids: CASSLYLRQGNNYGYTF.

This clone showed up just once. The chain uses TRBV6-5 and TRBJ1-1, with 11 bases lining up with TRBD1. The V segment lost 6 bases and the J segment 7 bases; nucleotides outside the gene matches: 7. Germline V CDR1 and CDR2: MNHEY, SVGAGI. There are 14 residues in the CDR3. The DNA for the CDR3 is TGTGCCAGCAGCGCGGACAGGGGGCTCGGTGAAGCTTTCTTT. Its translation is CASSADRGLGEAFF.

The chain has TRBV6-5 and TRBJ1-5, with no clear D. The CDR3 contains 13 residues. Between the trimmed V and J ends, which lost 7 bases and 5 bases, there was a span of 12 bases. CDR1 MNHEY and CDR2 SVGAGI come from the germline V gene. The CDR3 nucleotides are TGTGCCAGCAAATTCCCCGGGGATCAGCCCCAGCATTTT. Translating it yields CASKFPGDQPQHF.

The chain recombines TRBV5-1 with TRBJ1-2; a weak D match, TRBD1 (5 bases). Trimming stripped 0 bases from V and 0 bases from J, with 12 bases between. CDR1 and CDR2 from the germline V gene are SGHRS and YFSETQ. CDR3 length: 16 residues. CDR3 sequence reads: CASSLAGQGSNYGYTF. The CDR3, as DNA: TGCGCCAGCAGCTTGGCCGGTCAGGGATCTAACTATGGCTACACCTTC. The whole variable domain, remainder taken from reference TRBV5-1 and TRBJ1-2, is KAGVTQTPRYLIKTRGQQVTLSCSPISGHRSVSWYQQTPGQGLQFLFEYFSETQRNKGNFPGRFSGRQFSNSRSEMNVSTLELGDSALYLCASSLAGQGSNYGYTFGSGTRLTVV.

This chain links TRBV12-3 or TRBV12-4 with TRBJ1-1, with D unclear. The CDR3 consists of 13 residues. Trimming pared 11 bases from V and 1 base from J, leaving 14 bases between. The CDR3 loop is CAVAETKNTEAFF. The CDR3, as DNA: TGTGCCGTGGCGGAGACAAAGAACACTGAAGCTTTCTTT.

The gene calls are TRBV6-5 and TRBJ2-4; TRBD1 is a possible D gene (6 bases). CDR1 and CDR2 from the germline V gene are MNHEY and SVGAGI. The CDR3 is 14 residues long. The V end lost 2 bases, the J end lost 9 bases, and 14 bases lay between the germline ends. DNA of the CDR3: TGTGCCAGCAGTTACAACAGGGTAGAGGGCATTCAGTACTTC. Encoded protein: CASSYNRVEGIQYF.

The chain employs TRBV7-3 and TRBJ1-1; a possible D gene is TRBD1 (5 bases). This CDR3 comprises 15 residues. Per the germline V gene, CDR1 is SGHTA and CDR2 is FQGTGA. V shed 5 bases and J shed 1 base, with 14 bases lying between them. CDR3 loop: CASSPTGRANTEAFF. The CDR3 DNA reads as TGTGCCAGCAGCCCCACGGGCAGGGCGAACACTGAAGCTTTCTTT.

CDR3 loop: CASSFGGDQPQHF. CDR3 nucleotides: TGTGCCAGCAGTTTCGGGGGGGATCAGCCCCAGCATTTT. The chain employs TRBV12-3 or TRBV12-4 and TRBJ1-5, with D possibly TRBD1 on 5 matching bases. Trimming pared 3 bases from V and 5 bases from J, leaving 8 bases between. This CDR3 spans 13 amino acids.

This clone has just a few counts. CDR3 loop: CASSPSNQPQHF. The DNA of the CDR3 is TGTGCCAGCAGCCCTAGCAATCAGCCCCAGCATTTT. The rearrangement links TRBV7-9 to TRBJ1-5; D unclear. The germline CDR1 and CDR2 sequences are SEHNR and FQNEAQ (reference sequence). The CDR3 is 12 residues long. Trimming removed 5 bases from V and 0 bases from J, with 2 bases in between.

V and J are TRBV5-6 and TRBJ2-6; D unclear. Germline V gene lookup returns CDR1 SGHDT and CDR2 YYEEEE. V dropped 5 bases and J dropped 3 bases, with 6 bases sitting between them. This CDR3 is built from 13 residues. The CDR3 loop reads CASSPRGANVLTF. CDR3 bases: TGTGCCAGCAGTCCCCGTGGGGCCAACGTCCTGACTTTC.

The chain's CDR3 is CAWSVRGGGDTQYF. CDR3 DNA: TGTGCCTGGAGTGTGCGAGGGGGTGGAGATACGCAGTATTTT. The chain uses TRBV30 and TRBJ2-3; a weak D match, TRBD1 (6 bases). V was clipped by 0 bases and J by 5 bases, with 12 bases between them. The CDR3 has 14 amino acids. Germline V gene sequence: CDR1 GTSNPN, CDR2 SVGIG (reference sequence).

The V call is TRBV27, the J call TRBJ2-7, with 9 bases lining up with TRBD1. This CDR3 contains 16 residues. V lost 5 bases and J lost 3; bases outside the gene matches: 11. The V gene's germline CDR1 is MNHEY and CDR2 SMNVEV (reference sequence). CDR3 sequence reads: CASSAGPGQGRYEQYF. The CDR3 DNA reads TGTGCCAGCAGTGCAGGGCCGGGACAGGGCCGCTACGAGCAGTACTTC.

The genes are TRBV24-1 and TRBJ2-1; D not resolved. Looked up from germline, CDR1 is KGHDR and CDR2 is SFDVKD. The CDR3 spans 16 residues. Trimming stripped 5 bases from V and 0 bases from J, with 13 bases between. CDR3 amino acids: CATSANAFLSYNEQFF. The CDR3, as DNA: TGTGCCACCAGTGCCAATGCCTTTCTCTCCTACAATGAGCAGTTCTTC.

The chain has TRBV30 and TRBJ1-2; the D is unclear. The germline gives CDR1 GTSNPN, CDR2 SVGIG (reference sequence). The V end was cut by 4 bases, the J end by 5 bases, with 8 bases between. This CDR3 spans 11 amino acids. CDR3 protein: CAWTPGYGYTF. The CDR3 DNA is TGTGCCTGGACCCCAGGTTATGGCTACACCTTC.

V usage is TRBV18 and J usage is TRBJ2-2; D unclear. Germline CDR1 reads KGHSH; CDR2 reads LQKENI. Trimming pared 1 base from V and 2 bases from J, leaving 2 bases between. The CDR3 consists of 13 residues. The CDR3: CASSPLNTGELFF. For the CDR3, the DNA is TGTGCCAGCTCACCACTTAACACCGGGGAGCTGTTTTTT.

V usage is TRBV3-1 (or the pseudogene TRBV3-2) and J usage is TRBJ2-4; D may be TRBD1 (6 bases). There are 14 residues in the CDR3. The V end lost 0 bases, the J end lost 9 bases, and 12 bases lay between the germline ends. Germline V CDR1 and CDR2: LGHDT, YNNKEL (reference sequence). The CDR3, as DNA: TGTGCCAGCAGCCAAGATGCAGGGGCGATCATTCAGTACTTC. Translating gives CASSQDAGAIIQYF.

The V gene is TRBV7-3, the J gene TRBJ2-1; 8 nucleotides match TRBD1. Germline values: CDR1 SGHTA, CDR2 FQGTGA. CDR3 length: 13 residues. The J segment lost 7 bases and the V segment lost 5 bases, leaving 4 bases of the junction unmatched. CDR3 amino acids: CASSVNRGNEQFF. CDR3 sequence (DNA): TGTGCCAGCAGCGTAAACAGGGGGAATGAGCAGTTCTTC.

V usage is TRBV5-4 and J usage is TRBJ1-2, with D uncertain. The germline V and J ends were trimmed by 0 bases and 0 bases, with 9 bases remaining between them. This CDR3 spans 15 amino acids. Germline assignment: CDR1 SGHNT and CDR2 YYREEE (reference sequence). The CDR3 bases are TGTGCCAGCAGCTTGGGACTGGATTCTAACTATGGCTACACCTTC. Translating it yields CASSLGLDSNYGYTF.

This clone has only a few counts. The V call is TRBV5-8, the J call TRBJ2-1; the D gene is possibly TRBD1 (6 bases). CDR3 size: 15 residues. Germline-derived CDR1 and CDR2 are SGHTS and YDEGEE. The V end lost 6 bases, the J end lost 3 bases, and 16 bases lay between the germline ends. The CDR3 sequence is CASTVYRVLYNEQFF. In DNA form, the CDR3 reads TGTGCCAGCACCGTATACAGGGTACTCTACAATGAGCAGTTCTTC.

V usage is TRBV30 and J usage is TRBJ2-2; no reliable D call. This CDR3 is built from 16 residues. Germline CDR1 GTSNPN, CDR2 SVGIG (reference sequence). Trimming cost V 2 bases and J 4 bases, with 17 bases left between them. In nucleotides, the CDR3 is TGTGCCTGGAGTACCCGGCAGGCCTTAGGCACCGGGGAGCTGTTTTTT. Residues: CAWSTRQALGTGELFF.

The chain joins TRBV24-1 to TRBJ1-6; 9 bases are a match to TRBD1. This CDR3 has 14 residues. Germline lookup yields CDR1 KGHDR and CDR2 SFDVKD. With V trimmed by 4 bases and J by 7 bases, 1 base remained unmatched. For the CDR3, the DNA is TGTGCCACCAGTGAGGGACAGGGAAATTCACCCCTCCACTTT. Its protein product is CATSEGQGNSPLHF.

The chain is built from TRBV5-1 and TRBJ1-1; 9 positions match TRBD1. V trimming: 2 bases; J trimming: 4 bases; junction bases outside the gene matches: 9. Germline lookup yields CDR1 SGHRS and CDR2 YFSETQ. This CDR3 has 16 residues. CDR3 protein: CASSLGTGFLSTEAFF. CDR3 DNA sequence: TGCGCCAGCAGCTTAGGGACAGGGTTTCTCAGCACTGAAGCTTTCTTT.

V and J are TRBV30 and TRBJ2-2; D is unresolved. The CDR3 has 11 residues. The ends were cut back, 5 bases at V and 7 bases at J, with 8 bases in the middle. Germline V CDR1 and CDR2: GTSNPN, SVGIG (reference sequence). The CDR3 loop reads CAWYLSGELFF. CDR3 coding DNA: TGTGCCTGGTATCTCAGCGGGGAGCTGTTTTTT.

The chain links TRBV5-1 to TRBJ1-1; no clear D. CDR1 is SGHRS and CDR2 is YFSETQ in the germline V gene. The CDR3 length is 15 residues. V lost 2 bases to trimming and J lost 0 bases, with 11 bases between them. For the CDR3, the DNA is TGCGCCAGCAGCTTCTCCGGTGGGATGAACACTGAAGCTTTCTTT. This gives the protein CASSFSGGMNTEAFF.

This chain uses TRBV6-5 with TRBJ1-1, with a possible D match to TRBD1 (6 bases). CDR1 is MNHEY, CDR2 SVGAGI, per germline. The CDR3 sequence is 15 residues long. Trimming removed 7 bases from V and 0 bases from J, with 15 bases in between. The chain's CDR3 is CASTPRTDLNTEAFF. The CDR3 DNA reads as TGTGCCAGCACCCCCAGGACAGATTTGAACACTGAAGCTTTCTTT.

The V gene is TRBV5-1, the J gene TRBJ1-2; the D gene is possibly TRBD1 (5 bases). Trimming removed 4 bases from V and 4 bases from J, with 17 bases in between. Germline CDR1 and CDR2: SGHRS and YFSETQ. This CDR3 has 15 residues. CDR3 residues: CASSPSIQERYGYTF. CDR3 in DNA: TGCGCCAGCAGCCCGTCGATACAGGAGCGCTATGGCTACACCTTC.

In DNA form, the CDR3 reads TGTGCCAGCAGCTTAAGGACAGGGGCTGGGGCCAACGTCCTGACTTTC. Its protein is CASSLRTGAGANVLTF. V is TRBV7-2 and J is TRBJ2-6; 9 positions agree with TRBD1. With 2 bases clipped from V and 2 bases from J, the junction kept 1 base outside the gene matches. The CDR3 is made up of 16 amino acids. In germline, CDR1 is SGHTA, CDR2 FQGNSA.

The chain recombines TRBV9 with TRBJ2-2, with D unresolved. The length of the CDR3 is 13 residues. Germline assignment: CDR1 SGDLS and CDR2 YYNGEE. V was shortened by 2 bases and J by 5 bases, with 7 bases between the two germline ends. The CDR3 DNA reads TGTGCCAGCAGCGTTGGTGTTACCGGGGAGCTGTTTTTT. It is translated as CASSVGVTGELFF. The variable domain in full, with the rest retrieved from reference TRBV9 and TRBJ2-2, is DSGVTQTPKHLITATGQRVTLRCSPRSGDLSVYWYQQSLDQGLQFLIQYYNGEERAKGNILERFSAQQFPDLHSELNLSSLELGDSALYFCASSVGVTGELFFGEGSRLTVL.

This chain joins TRBV18 and TRBJ1-1; a weak D match, TRBD1 (5 bases). Germline CDR1 KGHSH, CDR2 LQKENI. This CDR3 is 12 amino acids long. The V end lost 8 bases, the J end lost 8 bases, and 15 bases lay between the germline ends. The CDR3 region is CASATSGTEAFF. The CDR3, as DNA: TGTGCCAGCGCAACTTCGGGGACGGAAGCTTTCTTT.

The chain recombines TRBV7-9 with TRBJ2-2; no clear D gene. Per germline, CDR1 SEHNR and CDR2 FQNEAQ (reference sequence). The V end lost 5 bases, the J end lost 0 bases, and 13 bases lay between the germline ends. The CDR3 is made up of 16 amino acids. Here the CDR3 reads CASSPPVSANTGELFF. DNA for the CDR3: TGTGCCAGCAGCCCGCCCGTCAGTGCGAACACCGGGGAGCTGTTTTTT. Full variable domain (remainder filled in from reference TRBV7-9 and TRBJ2-2): DTGVSQNPRHKITKRGQNVTFRCDPISEHNRLYWYRQTLGQGPEFLTYFQNEAQLEKSRLLSDRFSAERPKGSFSTLEIQRTEQGDSAMYLCASSPPVSANTGELFFGEGSRLTVL.